This record concerns one T cell receptor beta chain sequence. Its antigen is as yet unknown. The study ran its PCR with 60 Vbeta and 13 Jbeta primers. Sequencing was performed with immunoSEQ multiplex PCR; in TCRdb, only in-frame clones are kept and a portion is missing. This sample has 180,000 or so clones; 60% to 80% occur once, and the top ten carry 6% to 7%. The CDR3 runs 17 residues. The V end was cut by 6 bases, the J end by 0 bases, with 19 bases between. Germline V CDR1 and CDR2: SGHVS, FQNEAQ. The source of the sample is a study of cytomegalovirus exposure and HLA in healthy donors. Overall study findings and caveats: Most of the TCR beta V segments (in an earlier analysis) were productive either about 87% or about 30% of the time. It was reported that the classifier diagnosed cytomegalovirus status with high specificity and sensitivity in both the original and validation cohorts. Excluded: some indistinguishable V segments such as TRBV6-2 and TRBV6-3.

What was sequenced was PBMCs. The chain employs TRBV7-8 and TRBJ2-3; D might be TRBD1 (6 bases). This sequence was found in a man aged 40-49 years in good health and CMV-seropositive. This chain's CDR3 is CASSQRGWAESTDTQYF. The CDR3 nucleotides read TGTGCCAGCAGTCAAAGGGGGTGGGCAGAAAGCACAGATACGCAGTATTTT.